These 12 T cell receptor beta chains were all obtained from the same sample, sequenced in a study of blood T cell repertoires in COVID-19. Using immunoSEQ multiplex PCR, the repertoire was profiled, and TCRdb retains in-frame clones only, with some absent. The table records about 290,000 clones, roughly 89% of them present only once. The sequenced sample was peripheral blood. Receptors were obtained from a woman under 40 with active or convalescent COVID-19.

V and J are TRBV7-8 and TRBJ1-4; D unresolved. Trimming shortened V by 2 bases and J by 10 bases, and 14 bases separated the two germline ends. CDR1 is SGHVS and CDR2 is FQNEAQ in the germline V gene. CDR3 length: 14 residues. The CDR3 region has the DNA TGTGCCAGCAGCTTATCACAGAGCGCGGGAAAACTGTTTTTT. This codes for CASSLSQSAGKLFF.

This chain joins TRBV5-6 and TRBJ1-2, with TRBD1 identical over 8 bases. Germline V lookup: CDR1 SGHDT, CDR2 YYEEEE. The CDR3 totals 17 residues. Trimming removed 1 base from V and 8 bases from J; junction bases left unmatched: 16. The CDR3 loop reads CASSLRNPGGAGWGYTF. The CDR3 DNA follows: TGTGCCAGCAGCTTGAGGAACCCAGGGGGCGCAGGGTGGGGCTACACCTTC.

V gene TRBV6-2 or TRBV6-3 combines with J gene TRBJ2-5; 10 positions agree with TRBD1. This CDR3 comprises 14 residues. Germline assignment: CDR1 MNHEY and CDR2 SVGEGT. V trimming: 6 bases; J trimming: 7 bases; junction bases outside the gene matches: 8. CDR3 bases: TGTGCCAGCAGCAAGGGACAGGGGTCGGGGACCCAGTACTTC. Translating gives CASSKGQGSGTQYF.

This rearrangement joins TRBV27 to TRBJ1-2, with 9 nucleotides matching TRBD1. V was pared by 6 bases and J by 4 bases, with 9 bases of the junction left unmatched. Germline assignment: CDR1 MNHEY and CDR2 SMNVEV (reference sequence). This CDR3 comprises 15 residues. The CDR3 nucleotides are TGTGCCAGCAGGGCATGGACAGGGGAGGGCTATGGCTACACCTTC. This codes for CASRAWTGEGYGYTF.

This clone showed up just a few times. The genes are TRBV7-9 and TRBJ2-2; 8 nucleotides line up with TRBD1. In germline, CDR1 is SEHNR, CDR2 FQNEAQ (reference sequence). Trimming cost V 4 bases and J 1 base; bases outside gene matches: 2. CDR3 length: 15 amino acids. The CDR3 is CASSSGQVNTGELFF. CDR3 DNA: TGTGCCAGCAGCTCGGGACAGGTGAACACCGGGGAGCTGTTTTTT.

The gene calls are TRBV15 and TRBJ2-1; TRBD2 matches at 9 bases. V trimming: 1 base; J trimming: 1 base; junction bases outside the gene matches: 5. This CDR3 is built from 17 residues. Germline CDR1 LNHNV, CDR2 YYDKDF (reference sequence). CDR3 region: CATSRGPSGNSYNEQFF. CDR3 nucleotide sequence: TGTGCCACCAGCAGAGGTCCTAGCGGGAATTCCTACAATGAGCAGTTCTTC.

V is TRBV5-6 and J is TRBJ2-5, with TRBD2 identical over 7 bases. The CDR3 is made up of 16 amino acids. V lost 6 bases and J lost 5; bases outside the gene matches: 16. Per the germline V gene, CDR1 is SGHDT and CDR2 is YYEEEE. This CDR3 is CASTRGGISGGETQYF. CDR3 bases: TGTGCCAGCACCCGGGGCGGAATATCCGGGGGGGAGACCCAGTACTTC.

The chain is built from TRBV4-3 and TRBJ2-1, with TRBD1 matching 8 bases. CDR1 and CDR2 (germline): LGHNA, YSLEER. The V segment lost 1 base and the J segment 8 bases; nucleotides outside the gene matches: 7. This CDR3 has 15 amino acids. The CDR3 DNA follows: TGCGCCAGCAGCCAAGTACGGACAGGGTTTGATGAGCAGTTCTTC. Its translation is CASSQVRTGFDEQFF.

CDR3 sequence: CASSLEAGETQETQYF. The CDR3 coding sequence is TGTGCCAGCAGCTTAGAGGCCGGAGAAACCCAAGAGACCCAGTACTTC. The V call is TRBV7-9, the J call TRBJ2-5, with no clear D. Germline V lookup: CDR1 SEHNR, CDR2 FQNEAQ (reference sequence). V was clipped by 1 base and J by 1 base, with 13 bases between them. The CDR3 is 16 residues long.

This sequence joins TRBV3-1 (or the pseudogene TRBV3-2) and TRBJ2-1; 8 bases align to TRBD2. The length of the CDR3 is 13 residues. CDR1 is LGHDT, CDR2 YNNKEL, per germline (reference sequence). Trimming cost V 3 bases and J 9 bases; bases outside gene matches: 4. The CDR3, as DNA: TGTGCCAGCAGCCAGACCCGGGAGGGTGAGCAGTTCTTC. Amino acid sequence: CASSQTREGEQFF.

The rearrangement uses TRBV30 and TRBJ1-2; 8 bases match TRBD1. There are 17 residues in the CDR3. The germline V gene encodes CDR1 GTSNPN and CDR2 SVGIG (reference sequence). The J segment lost 7 bases and the V segment lost 2 bases, leaving 18 bases of the junction unmatched. The CDR3 protein is CAWSSQGARGIRGGYTF. In nucleotides, the CDR3 is TGTGCCTGGAGTTCCCAGGGGGCGCGGGGGATTCGTGGTGGCTACACCTTC.

The chain combines TRBV14 with TRBJ2-6; D remains ambiguous. There are 14 residues in the CDR3. Trimming stripped 2 bases from V and 2 bases from J, with 4 bases between. CDR1 SGHDN and CDR2 FVKESK come from the germline V gene. The CDR3 here is CASSQRAGANVLTF. The CDR3 coding sequence is TGTGCCAGCAGCCAACGAGCTGGGGCCAACGTCCTGACTTTC.